This T cell receptor beta chain was captured by sequencing in a study of blood T cells in healthy people across ages. Overall study findings and caveats: Researchers said unsorted PBMCs prevented a conclusive naive versus antigen-experienced comparison.

To note about this clonotype: Its antigen is undetermined.

A second PCR, run for about 6 to 12 cycles, used a sample-barcoded 5' primer plus a J-beta primer mix. Each cDNA was tagged by a template-switch adaptor containing 12 random nucleotides. TCRdb fed the 5' RACE reads into MiXCR, producing one record per CDR3 protein. The table shows about a million distinct CDR3 sequences, with just over 50% occurring only once. The V gene's germline CDR1 is SGHVS and CDR2 FNYEAQ. V was trimmed by 1 base and J by 5 bases, leaving 14 bases between them. This CDR3 region has 16 residues. The rearrangement uses TRBV7-6 and TRBJ2-2; TRBD2 is a possible D gene (6 bases). This receptor was taken from a woman aged 55-69 years in good health. Sequencing used blood. The CDR3 DNA is TGTGCCAGCAGCTTAGAGTTTAGCGGAACTACCGGGGAGCTGTTTTTT. Translated: CASSLEFSGTTGELFF.